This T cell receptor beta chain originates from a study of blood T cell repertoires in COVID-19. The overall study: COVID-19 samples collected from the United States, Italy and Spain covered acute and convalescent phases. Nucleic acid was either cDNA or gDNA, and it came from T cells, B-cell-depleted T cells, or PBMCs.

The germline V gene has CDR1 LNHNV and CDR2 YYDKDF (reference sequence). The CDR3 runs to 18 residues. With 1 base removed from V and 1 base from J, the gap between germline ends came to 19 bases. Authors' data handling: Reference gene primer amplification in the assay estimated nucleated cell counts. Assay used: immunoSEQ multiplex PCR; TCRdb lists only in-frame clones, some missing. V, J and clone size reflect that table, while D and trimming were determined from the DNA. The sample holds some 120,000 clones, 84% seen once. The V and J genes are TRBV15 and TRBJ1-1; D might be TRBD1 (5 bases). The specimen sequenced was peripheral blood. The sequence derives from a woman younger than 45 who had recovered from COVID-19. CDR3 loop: CATSRAWQGGRGNTEAFF. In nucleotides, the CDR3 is TGTGCCACCAGCAGAGCTTGGCAGGGAGGCCGCGGGAACACTGAAGCTTTCTTT.